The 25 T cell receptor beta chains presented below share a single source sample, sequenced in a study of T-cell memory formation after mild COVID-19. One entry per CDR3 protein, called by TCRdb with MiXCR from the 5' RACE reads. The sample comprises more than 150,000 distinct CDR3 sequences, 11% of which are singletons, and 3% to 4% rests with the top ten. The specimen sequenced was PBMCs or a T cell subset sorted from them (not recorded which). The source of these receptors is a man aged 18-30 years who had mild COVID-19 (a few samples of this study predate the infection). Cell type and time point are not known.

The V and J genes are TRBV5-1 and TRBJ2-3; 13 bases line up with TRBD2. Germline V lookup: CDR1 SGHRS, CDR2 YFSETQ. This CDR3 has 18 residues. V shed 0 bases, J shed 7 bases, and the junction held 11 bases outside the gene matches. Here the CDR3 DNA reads TGCGCCAGCAGCTTGGCCGAGGGACTAGCGGGGCTTAGTCATACGCAGTATTTT. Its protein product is CASSLAEGLAGLSHTQYF. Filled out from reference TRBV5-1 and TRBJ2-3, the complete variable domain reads KAGVTQTPRYLIKTRGQQVTLSCSPISGHRSVSWYQQTPGQGLQFLFEYFSETQRNKGNFPGRFSGRQFSNSRSEMNVSTLELGDSALYLCASSLAEGLAGLSHTQYFGPGTRLTVL.

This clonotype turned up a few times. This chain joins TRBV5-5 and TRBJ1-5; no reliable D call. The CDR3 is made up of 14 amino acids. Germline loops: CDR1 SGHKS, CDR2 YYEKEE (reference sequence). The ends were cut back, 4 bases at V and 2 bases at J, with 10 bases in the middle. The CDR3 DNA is TGTGCCAGCAGCCGGAAGGGTGGCAATCAGCCCCAGCATTTT. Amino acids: CASSRKGGNQPQHF. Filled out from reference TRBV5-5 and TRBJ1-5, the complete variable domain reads DAGVTQSPTHLIKTRGQQVTLRCSPISGHKSVSWYQQVLGQGPQFIFQYYEKEERGRGNFPDRFSARQFPNYSSELNVNALLLGDSALYLCASSRKGGNQPQHFGDGTRLSIL.

The CDR3 loop is CASSRKWGTNEKLFF. CDR3 DNA sequence: TGTGCCAGCAGCCGCAAGTGGGGAACTAATGAAAAACTGTTTTTT. The rearrangement links TRBV16 to TRBJ1-4; D remains ambiguous. Germline lookup yields CDR1 KGHSY and CDR2 FQNENV. The CDR3 runs to 15 residues. Trimming pared 4 bases from V and 1 base from J, leaving 10 bases between. Supplemented by reference TRBV16 and TRBJ1-4, the full variable domain reads GEEVAQTPKHLVRGEGQKAKLYCAPIKGHSYVFWYQQVLKNEFKFLISFQNENVFDETGMPKERFSAKCLPNSPCSLEIQATKLEDSAVYFCASSRKWGTNEKLFFGSGTQLSVL.

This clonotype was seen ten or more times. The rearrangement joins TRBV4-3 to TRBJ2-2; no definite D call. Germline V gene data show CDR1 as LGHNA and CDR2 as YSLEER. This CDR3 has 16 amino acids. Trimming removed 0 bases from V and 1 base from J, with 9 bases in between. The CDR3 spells CASSQEVLGNTGELFF. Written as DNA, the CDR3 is TGCGCCAGCAGCCAAGAGGTTTTGGGGAACACCGGGGAGCTGTTTTTT.

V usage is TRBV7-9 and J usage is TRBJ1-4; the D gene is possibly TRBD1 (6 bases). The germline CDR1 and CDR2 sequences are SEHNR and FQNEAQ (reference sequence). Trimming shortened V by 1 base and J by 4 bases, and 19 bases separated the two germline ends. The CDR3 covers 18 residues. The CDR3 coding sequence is TGTGCCAGCAGCTTAGGCCGATATGCTGGACAGCTTAATGAAAAACTGTTTTTT. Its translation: CASSLGRYAGQLNEKLFF.

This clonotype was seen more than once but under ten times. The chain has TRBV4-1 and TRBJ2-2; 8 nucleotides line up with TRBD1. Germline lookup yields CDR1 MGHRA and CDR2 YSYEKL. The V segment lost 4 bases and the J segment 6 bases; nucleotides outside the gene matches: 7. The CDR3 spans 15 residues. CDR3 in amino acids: CASSRTGGIAGELFF. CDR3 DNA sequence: TGCGCCAGCAGCCGTACAGGGGGGATCGCCGGGGAGCTGTTTTTT.

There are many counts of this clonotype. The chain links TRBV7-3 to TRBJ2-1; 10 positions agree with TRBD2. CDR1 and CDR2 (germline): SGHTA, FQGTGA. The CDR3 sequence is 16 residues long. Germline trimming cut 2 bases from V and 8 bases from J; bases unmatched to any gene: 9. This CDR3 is CASSLSLAGAKDEQFF. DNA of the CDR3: TGTGCCAGCAGCTTATCTCTAGCGGGGGCTAAGGATGAGCAGTTCTTC.

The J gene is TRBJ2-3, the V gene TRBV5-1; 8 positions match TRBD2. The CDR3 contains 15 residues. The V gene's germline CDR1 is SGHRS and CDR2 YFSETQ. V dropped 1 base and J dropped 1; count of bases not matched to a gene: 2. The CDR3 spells CASSLPGGGTDTQYF. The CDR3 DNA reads TGCGCCAGCAGCTTGCCGGGGGGGGGCACAGATACGCAGTATTTT.

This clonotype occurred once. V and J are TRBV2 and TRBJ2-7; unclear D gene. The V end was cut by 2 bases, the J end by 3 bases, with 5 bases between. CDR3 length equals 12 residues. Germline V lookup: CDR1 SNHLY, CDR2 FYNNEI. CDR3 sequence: CASSELLYEQYV. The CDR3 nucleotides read TGTGCCAGCAGTGAACTGCTCTACGAGCAGTACGTC.

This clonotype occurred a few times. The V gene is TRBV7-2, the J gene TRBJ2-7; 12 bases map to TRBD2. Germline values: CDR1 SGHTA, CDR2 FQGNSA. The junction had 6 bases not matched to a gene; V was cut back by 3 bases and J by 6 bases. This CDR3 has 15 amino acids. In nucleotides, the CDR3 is TGTGCCAGCAGCTTTTTACTAGCGGGGGGTAGCGAGCAGTACGTC. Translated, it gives CASSFLLAGGSEQYV.

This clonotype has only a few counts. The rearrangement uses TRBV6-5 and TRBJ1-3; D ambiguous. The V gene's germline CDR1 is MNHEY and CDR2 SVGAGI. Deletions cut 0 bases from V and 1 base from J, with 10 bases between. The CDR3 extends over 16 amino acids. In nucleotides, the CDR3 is TGTGCCAGCAGTTACTCGCCGGGATCATCTGGAAACACCATATATTTT. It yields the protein CASSYSPGSSGNTIYF.

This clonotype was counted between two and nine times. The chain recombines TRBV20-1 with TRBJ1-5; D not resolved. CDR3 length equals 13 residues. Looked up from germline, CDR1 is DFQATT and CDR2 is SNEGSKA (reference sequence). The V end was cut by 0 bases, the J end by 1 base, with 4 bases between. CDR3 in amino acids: CSARDPSNQPQHF. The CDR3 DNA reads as TGCAGTGCTAGAGATCCCAGCAATCAGCCCCAGCATTTT.

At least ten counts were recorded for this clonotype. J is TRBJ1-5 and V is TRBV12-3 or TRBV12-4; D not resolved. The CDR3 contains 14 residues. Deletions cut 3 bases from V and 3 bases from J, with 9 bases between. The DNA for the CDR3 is TGTGCCAGCAGTTTGGAGGGATTCAATCAGCCCCAGCATTTT. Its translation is CASSLEGFNQPQHF.

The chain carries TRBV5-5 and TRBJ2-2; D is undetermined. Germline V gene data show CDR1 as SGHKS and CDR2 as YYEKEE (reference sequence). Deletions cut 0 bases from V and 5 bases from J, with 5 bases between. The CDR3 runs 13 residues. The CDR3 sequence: CASSLAWTGELFF. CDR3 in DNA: TGTGCCAGCAGCTTGGCATGGACCGGGGAGCTGTTTTTT. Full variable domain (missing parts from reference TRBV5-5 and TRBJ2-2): DAGVTQSPTHLIKTRGQQVTLRCSPISGHKSVSWYQQVLGQGPQFIFQYYEKEERGRGNFPDRFSARQFPNYSSELNVNALLLGDSALYLCASSLAWTGELFFGEGSRLTVL.

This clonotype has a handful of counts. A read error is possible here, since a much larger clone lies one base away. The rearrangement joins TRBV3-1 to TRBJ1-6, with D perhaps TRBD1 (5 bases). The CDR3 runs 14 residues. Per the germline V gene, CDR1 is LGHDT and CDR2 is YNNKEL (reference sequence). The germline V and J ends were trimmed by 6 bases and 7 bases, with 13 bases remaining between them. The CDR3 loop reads CASSRTWGNSPLHF. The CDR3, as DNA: TGTGCCAGCAGTCGGACATGGGGGAATTCACCCCTCCACTTT.

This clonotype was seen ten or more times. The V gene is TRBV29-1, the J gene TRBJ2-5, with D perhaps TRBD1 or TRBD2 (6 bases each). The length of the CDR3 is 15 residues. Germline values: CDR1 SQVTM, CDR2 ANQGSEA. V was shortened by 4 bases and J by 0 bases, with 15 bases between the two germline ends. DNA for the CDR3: TGCAGCGTTGGGGTAGGGGGGCCGTACCAAGAGACCCAGTACTTC. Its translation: CSVGVGGPYQETQYF.

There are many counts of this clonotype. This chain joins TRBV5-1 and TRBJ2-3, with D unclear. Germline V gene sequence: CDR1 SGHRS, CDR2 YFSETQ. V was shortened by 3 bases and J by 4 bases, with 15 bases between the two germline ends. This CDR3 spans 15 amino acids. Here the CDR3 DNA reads TGCGCCAGCAGCTCCCGTCCTGGGGATCCAGATACGCAGTATTTT. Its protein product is CASSSRPGDPDTQYF.

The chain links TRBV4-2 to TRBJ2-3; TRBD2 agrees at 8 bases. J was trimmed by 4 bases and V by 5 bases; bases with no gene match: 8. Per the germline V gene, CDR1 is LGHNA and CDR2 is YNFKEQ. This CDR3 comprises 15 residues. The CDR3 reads CASSVREGPSDTQYF. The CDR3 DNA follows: TGTGCCAGCAGCGTCCGGGAGGGTCCGTCAGATACGCAGTATTTT.

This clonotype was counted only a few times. Here the CDR3 DNA reads TGCGCCAGCCGGGCAAAAGATCCAAGCACAGATACGCAGTATTTT. Translated: CASRAKDPSTDTQYF. The V and J genes are TRBV4-1 and TRBJ2-3; D not resolved. CDR1 and CDR2 (germline): MGHRA, YSYEKL. Trimming removed 8 bases at V and 0 bases at J, with 15 bases between. This CDR3 spans 15 amino acids.

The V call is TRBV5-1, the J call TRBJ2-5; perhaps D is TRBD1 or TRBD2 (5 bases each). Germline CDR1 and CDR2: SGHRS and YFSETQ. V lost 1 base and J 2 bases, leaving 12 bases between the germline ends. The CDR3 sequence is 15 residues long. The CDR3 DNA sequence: TGCGCCAGCAGCTTGTTAGGGACGCAGCAAGAGACCCAGTACTTC. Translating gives CASSLLGTQQETQYF.

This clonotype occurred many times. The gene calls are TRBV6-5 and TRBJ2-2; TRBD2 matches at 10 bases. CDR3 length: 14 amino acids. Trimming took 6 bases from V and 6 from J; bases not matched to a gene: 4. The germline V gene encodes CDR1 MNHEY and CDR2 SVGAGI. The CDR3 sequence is CASRSSGGAGELFF. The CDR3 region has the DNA TGTGCCAGCAGATCCAGCGGGGGGGCCGGGGAGCTGTTTTTT.

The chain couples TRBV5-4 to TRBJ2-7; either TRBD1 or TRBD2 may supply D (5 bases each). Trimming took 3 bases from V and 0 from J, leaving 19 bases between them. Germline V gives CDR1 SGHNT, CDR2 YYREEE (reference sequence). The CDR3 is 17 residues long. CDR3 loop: CASSSGPLGVGSYEQYF. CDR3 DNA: TGTGCCAGCAGCTCAGGGCCCTTGGGGGTCGGCTCCTACGAGCAGTACTTC.

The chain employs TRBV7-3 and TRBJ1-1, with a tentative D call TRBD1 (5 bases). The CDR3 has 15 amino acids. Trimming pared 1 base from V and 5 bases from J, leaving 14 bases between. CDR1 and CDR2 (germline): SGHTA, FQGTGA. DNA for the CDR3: TGTGCCAGCAGCTTAATGGGCGGGGGAGAAACTGAAGCTTTCTTT. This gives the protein CASSLMGGGETEAFF.

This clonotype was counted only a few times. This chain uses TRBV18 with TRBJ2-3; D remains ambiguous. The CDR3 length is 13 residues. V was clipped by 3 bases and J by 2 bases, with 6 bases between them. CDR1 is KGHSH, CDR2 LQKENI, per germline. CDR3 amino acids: CASSPDFTDTQYF. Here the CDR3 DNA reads TGTGCCAGCTCACCGGATTTCACAGATACGCAGTATTTT. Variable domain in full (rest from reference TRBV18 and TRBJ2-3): NAGVMQNPRHLVRRRGQEARLRCSPMKGHSHVYWYRQLPEEGLKFMVYLQKENIIDESGMPKERFSAEFPKEGPSILRIQQVVRGDSAAYFCASSPDFTDTQYFGPGTRLTVL.

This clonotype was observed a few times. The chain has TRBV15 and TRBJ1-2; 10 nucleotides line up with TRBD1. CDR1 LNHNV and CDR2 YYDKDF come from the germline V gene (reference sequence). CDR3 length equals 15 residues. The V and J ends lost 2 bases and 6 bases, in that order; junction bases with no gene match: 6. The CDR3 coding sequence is TGTGCCACCAGCAGAAGGACAGGGGGAGTGAATGGCTACACCTTC. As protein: CATSRRTGGVNGYTF.